These 27 T cell receptor beta chains were sequenced from one sample in a study of blood T cells in healthy people across ages. Then a second PCR, running roughly 7 to 11 cycles, was carried out with a sample-barcoded 5' primer and a J-beta primer mix. Each CDR3 protein is one row after TCRdb ran MiXCR on the 5' RACE reads. This table has 750,000 to 950,000 distinct CDR3 sequences, roughly 28% appearing once. These records were also assigned to another study, of T cells of mothers and their children.

Material for sequencing was blood. Receptor source: a woman aged 40 to 50 in good health.

This clonotype was counted ten times or more. The chain joins TRBV3-1 to TRBJ2-1, with D uncertain. Germline CDR1 is LGHDT and CDR2 is YNNKEL (reference sequence). Deletions cut 1 base from V and 8 bases from J, with 6 bases between. This CDR3 comprises 12 residues. CDR3: CASSQAQYEQFF. The CDR3 bases are TGTGCCAGCAGCCAAGCGCAGTATGAGCAGTTCTTC.

The gene calls are TRBV7-2 and TRBJ1-5, with 7 nucleotides matching TRBD1. The V segment lost 3 bases and the J segment 1 base; nucleotides outside the gene matches: 6. The CDR3 has 16 amino acids. Germline CDR1 and CDR2: SGHTA and FQGNSA. CDR3 region: CASSFGQVGSNQPQHF. The CDR3 DNA is TGTGCCAGCAGCTTCGGACAGGTCGGGAGCAATCAGCCCCAGCATTTT.

This clonotype was recorded at least ten times. The chain uses TRBV7-6 and TRBJ2-6; D remains ambiguous. The germline V gene has CDR1 SGHVS and CDR2 FNYEAQ. The CDR3 contains 12 residues. Trimming removed 8 bases at V and 8 bases at J, with 10 bases between. The DNA of the CDR3 is TGTGCCAGCGCCTTGGGGTCCAACGTCCTGACTTTC. Protein sequence: CASALGSNVLTF.

This clonotype appeared many times. This chain joins TRBV12-3 or TRBV12-4 and TRBJ2-1, with 9 positions matching TRBD1. The CDR3 is 13 residues long. V gave up 3 bases and J gave up 10 bases; unmatched junction bases: 4. This chain's CDR3 is CASSLTGGKEQFF. CDR3 nucleotides: TGTGCCAGCAGTTTGACAGGGGGGAAAGAGCAGTTCTTC.

This clonotype was counted between two and nine times. The CDR3 region has the DNA TGTGCCAGCAGTCACCGGGCCAGCAATCAGCCCCAGCATTTT. The encoded protein is CASSHRASNQPQHF. V is TRBV12-3 or TRBV12-4 and J is TRBJ1-5; D ambiguous. V lost 5 bases and J lost 1, with 9 bases in between. The CDR3 consists of 14 residues.

This chain links TRBV5-1 with TRBJ2-5, with TRBD1 matching over 11 bases. Germline lookup yields CDR1 SGHRS and CDR2 YFSETQ. V dropped 2 bases and J dropped 4; count of bases not matched to a gene: 7. The CDR3 consists of 16 residues. Here the CDR3 DNA reads TGCGCCAGCAGCTTACCGGGACAGGGGGGAAGAGAGACCCAGTACTTC. Amino acid sequence: CASSLPGQGGRETQYF.

This chain uses TRBV4-3 with TRBJ2-1, with a possible D match to TRBD1 (7 bases). V was cut by 1 base and J by 5 bases, with 12 bases left in between. The germline V gene has CDR1 LGHNA and CDR2 YSLEER. This CDR3 contains 15 residues. CDR3 DNA sequence: TGCGCCAGCAGCCAAGGGCAGGGGGGACACAATGAGCAGTTCTTC. Protein sequence: CASSQGQGGHNEQFF.

The rearrangement links TRBV7-3 to TRBJ2-2; no clear D gene. The CDR3 is made up of 14 amino acids. V lost 6 bases and J lost 7, with 15 bases in between. In germline, CDR1 is SGHTA, CDR2 FQGTGA. The CDR3 reads CASSYDSPSGELFF. CDR3 DNA: TGTGCCAGCAGTTACGACTCACCCAGCGGGGAGCTGTTTTTT.

This clonotype appeared a few times. This chain connects TRBV4-3 to TRBJ2-4, with D unresolved. Gene TRBJ2-7 matches the end of the DNA better, so the J call may be wrong. The CDR3 is 14 residues long. Germline CDR1 LGHNA, CDR2 YSLEER. The CDR3, as DNA: TGCGCCAGCAGCCAAGATGCCGTGGCCTACGAGCAGTACTTC. This codes for CASSQDAVAYEQYF.

In its sample, this clonotype was seen a few times. The V and J genes are TRBV7-6 and TRBJ2-3; 9 bases are shared with TRBD2. The CDR3 runs to 18 residues. CDR1 SGHVS and CDR2 FNYEAQ come from the germline V gene. V lost 5 bases and J lost 1; bases outside the gene matches: 13. For the CDR3, the DNA is TGTGCCAGCAGCCCGCTCCTCCACTCTAGCGGGGGCACAGATACGCAGTATTTT. Residues: CASSPLLHSSGGTDTQYF.

This clonotype appeared a few times. This chain joins TRBV7-2 and TRBJ2-7; TRBD2 aligns across 11 bases. CDR3 length: 16 residues. The V gene end was trimmed by 5 bases and the J gene end by 1 base; junction bases not matched to a gene: 7. Germline CDR1 is SGHTA and CDR2 is FQGNSA. CDR3 protein: CASSRDSGGGSYEQYF. The CDR3 DNA reads TGTGCCAGCAGCCGAGATAGCGGGGGGGGTTCCTACGAGCAGTACTTC.

This rearrangement joins TRBV6-1 to TRBJ1-1; the D is unclear. Trimming shortened V by 4 bases and J by 1 base, and 16 bases separated the two germline ends. The germline V gene has CDR1 MNHNS and CDR2 SASEGT. The CDR3 consists of 16 residues. The chain's CDR3 is CASSVRLVHGNTEAFF. For the CDR3, the DNA is TGTGCCAGCAGTGTCCGACTCGTACACGGGAACACTGAAGCTTTCTTT.

In the case of this clonotype: One junction end disagrees with the germline gene, perhaps due to a read error. This chain connects TRBV6-4 to TRBJ2-7; no firm D call. The DNA end is a closer match to TRBJ2-5, so the J assignment may be wrong. Looked up from germline, CDR1 is MRHNA and CDR2 is SNTAGT. This CDR3 contains 11 residues. The CDR3 region has the DNA TGTGCCCGCAGCCTTTTGAAGACCCAGTACTTC. Amino acids: CARSLLKTQYF.

Ten or more counts support this clonotype. The chain joins TRBV10-3 to TRBJ1-6, with unresolved D. Between the trimmed V and J ends, which lost 11 bases and 10 bases, there was a span of 18 bases. This CDR3 comprises 13 residues. Germline CDR1 and CDR2: ENHRY and SYGVKD. DNA of the CDR3: TGTGCCCATAAGATTACTCTACTCTCACCCCTCCACTTT. It yields the protein CAHKITLLSPLHF.

This sequence joins TRBV28 and TRBJ1-5; TRBD1 might be the D (6 bases). V dropped 4 bases and J dropped 0 bases, with 13 bases sitting between them. The CDR3 extends over 16 amino acids. Germline V gene sequence: CDR1 MDHEN, CDR2 SYDVKM. The CDR3 here is CASSSGTFNSNQPQHF. The CDR3 DNA sequence: TGTGCCAGCAGTTCTGGGACATTTAATAGCAATCAGCCCCAGCATTTT.

Regarding this clonotype: Relative to the germline gene, one junction end is altered; a read error may explain this. The V call is TRBV7-7, the J call TRBJ2-5; 7 nucleotides align to TRBD2. CDR3 size: 15 residues. Germline CDR1 SSHAT, CDR2 FNYEAQ (reference sequence). In DNA, the CDR3 is TGTGCTAGCAGCCCCCGGGCGACGGGGGGAGAGACCCAGTACTTC. Its translation: CASSPRATGGETQYF.

The chain couples TRBV27 to TRBJ2-2; 11 bases fit TRBD1. The CDR3 spans 17 residues. J was trimmed by 7 bases and V by 5 bases; bases with no gene match: 12. Per germline, CDR1 MNHEY and CDR2 SMNVEV (reference sequence). CDR3 residues: CASSPNPGTGGSGELFF. The CDR3 region has the DNA TGTGCCAGCAGTCCAAACCCCGGGACAGGGGGGAGCGGGGAGCTGTTTTTT.

The rearrangement links TRBV6-1 to TRBJ2-1; maybe TRBD2 (6 bases). Trimming removed 7 bases at V and 9 bases at J, with 16 bases between. Germline V gene sequence: CDR1 MNHNS, CDR2 SASEGT. The CDR3 extends over 13 amino acids. The CDR3 DNA sequence: TGTGCCAGCAACGGTGGGGAGGCAGGTGAGCAGTTCTTC. This codes for CASNGGEAGEQFF.

At least ten counts were recorded for this clonotype. The CDR3 region has the DNA TGTGCCAGCAGCTTAGGCCAGGGATTCTATGGCTACACCTTC. As protein: CASSLGQGFYGYTF. The V gene is TRBV7-2, the J gene TRBJ1-2, with a tentative D call TRBD1 (5 bases). V was pared by 1 base and J by 4 bases, with 10 bases between. Germline V gene data show CDR1 as SGHTA and CDR2 as FQGNSA. The CDR3 is made up of 14 amino acids.

The V and J genes are TRBV6-2 or TRBV6-3 and TRBJ1-1; no definite D call. The V gene lost 10 bases and the J gene lost 8 bases, with 17 bases spanning the gap. The CDR3 is 12 amino acids. Germline V lookup: CDR1 MNHEY, CDR2 SVGEGT. The CDR3 DNA follows: TGTGCCATCCGTTCCGGGCTGGGGGAAGCTTTCTTT. This gives the protein CAIRSGLGEAFF.

This clonotype was counted ten times or more. The rearrangement joins TRBV7-2 to TRBJ2-7, with D perhaps matching TRBD1 (5 bases). The length of the CDR3 is 16 residues. Trimming pared 1 base from V and 2 bases from J, leaving 15 bases between. Germline V CDR1 and CDR2: SGHTA, FQGNSA. DNA for the CDR3: TGTGCCAGCAGCTTAGAAAGGGGTGTACTCCCCTACGAGCAGTACTTC. Protein product: CASSLERGVLPYEQYF. Complete variable domain (other parts from reference TRBV7-2 and TRBJ2-7): GAGVSQSPSNKVTEKGKDVELRCDPISGHTALYWYRQSLGQGLEFLIYFQGNSAPDKSGLPSDRFSAERTGGSVSTLTIQRTQQEDSAVYLCASSLERGVLPYEQYFGPGTRLTVT.

CDR3: CSARDPAQQVRSTEAFF. The CDR3 bases are TGCAGTGCTAGAGATCCTGCGCAACAGGTCAGGAGCACTGAAGCTTTCTTT. The J gene is TRBJ1-1, the V gene TRBV20-1, with D maybe TRBD1 (5 bases). Germline V gene data show CDR1 as DFQATT and CDR2 as SNEGSKA (reference sequence). CDR3 length: 17 amino acids. V lost 0 bases to trimming and J lost 4 bases, with 21 bases between them.

The chain combines TRBV5-1 with TRBJ2-7; 9 bases line up with TRBD1. After removal of 0 bases from V and 3 bases from J, the junction contained 13 bases not matched to a gene. This CDR3 has 18 amino acids. Per germline, CDR1 SGHRS and CDR2 YFSETQ. The CDR3 sequence: CASSLAVSGGQGDYEQYF. DNA for the CDR3: TGCGCCAGCAGCTTGGCCGTGTCAGGGGGACAGGGCGACTACGAGCAGTACTTC.

This clonotype was seen more than once but under ten times. The V call is TRBV5-1, the J call TRBJ2-3; 9 bases are a match to TRBD2. The CDR3 loop spans 17 amino acids. Germline V CDR1 and CDR2: SGHRS, YFSETQ. Trimming removed 1 base from V and 1 base from J; junction bases left unmatched: 7. The CDR3 nucleotides read TGCGCCAGCAGCTTGAATCCCGCGGGGGGGGGCACAGATACGCAGTATTTT. It codes for CASSLNPAGGGTDTQYF.

The V and J genes are TRBV7-2 and TRBJ1-1; no firm D call. Germline CDR1 reads SGHTA; CDR2 reads FQGNSA. Between the trimmed V and J ends, which lost 3 bases and 5 bases, there was a span of 16 bases. This CDR3 is built from 15 residues. CDR3 sequence (DNA): TGTGCCAGCAGCTTTTGGGCCATACAAGGTACTGAAGCTTTCTTT. Translating gives CASSFWAIQGTEAFF.

This clonotype appeared a few times. This chain joins TRBV6-2 or TRBV6-3 and TRBJ1-1; no clear D. V shed 7 bases and J shed 0 bases, with 21 bases lying between them. Per germline, CDR1 MNHEY and CDR2 SVGEGT. The CDR3 length is 17 residues. The CDR3 DNA sequence: TGTGCCAGCACCTATCAACGAGGTAGGGTCATGAACACTGAAGCTTTCTTT. Encoded protein: CASTYQRGRVMNTEAFF.

Many counts were recorded for this clonotype. The chain links TRBV28 to TRBJ2-5; 11 bases agree with TRBD1. The germline V gene encodes CDR1 MDHEN and CDR2 SYDVKM. This CDR3 is 15 amino acids long. Trimming cost V 4 bases and J 4 bases; bases outside gene matches: 5. The CDR3 region has the DNA TGTGCCAGCAGTTGGACAGGGGGCTCTACAGAGACCCAGTACTTC. Protein sequence: CASSWTGGSTETQYF.